This passage covers 21 T cell receptor beta chains from one sample sequenced in a study of blood T cell repertoires in COVID-19. The assay was immunoSEQ multiplex PCR, and TCRdb's table has in-frame clones only and misses some. The data hold over 200,000 clones, with approximately 91% observed a single time. Sequenced material: peripheral blood. The receptors here all came from a woman between 25 and 40 years old with acute or convalescent COVID-19.

The chain joins TRBV30 to TRBJ2-5, with 9 nucleotides matching TRBD2. Germline values: CDR1 GTSNPN, CDR2 SVGIG (reference sequence). V lost 2 bases and J lost 7; bases outside the gene matches: 5. This CDR3 is built from 13 residues. DNA of the CDR3: TGTGCCTGGAGTCCGGGACTAGCCGGGACCCAGTACTTC. As protein: CAWSPGLAGTQYF.

V gene TRBV5-4 combines with J gene TRBJ2-6, with 11 nucleotides matching TRBD2. The CDR3 is 19 residues long. Unmatched junction bases numbered 10, after V lost 5 bases and J lost 0 bases. Germline assignment: CDR1 SGHNT and CDR2 YYREEE (reference sequence). The CDR3 DNA reads as TGTGCCAGCAGTTCTAGCGGGAGGTCGATTTACTCTGGGGCCAACGTCCTGACTTTC. It codes for CASSSSGRSIYSGANVLTF.

The chain couples TRBV30 to TRBJ1-3; D remains unclear. CDR3 length: 12 residues. Trimming shortened V by 4 bases and J by 0 bases, and 4 bases separated the two germline ends. Germline CDR1 and CDR2: GTSNPN and SVGIG (reference sequence). CDR3 protein: CAWTSSGNTIYF. The CDR3, as DNA: TGTGCCTGGACCAGCTCTGGAAACACCATATATTTT.

The V and J genes are TRBV23-1 and TRBJ1-5; no clear D. TRBV23-1 is noted as an ORF with a role that remains uncertain. There are 14 residues in the CDR3. Trimming removed 0 bases from V and 1 base from J, with 4 bases in between. CDR3 DNA sequence: TGCGCCAGCAGTCAATCCCGGAGCAATCAGCCCCAGCATTTT. Its translation is CASSQSRSNQPQHF.

This chain connects TRBV19 to TRBJ2-1; 8 bases agree with TRBD1. CDR1 is LNHDA and CDR2 is SQIVND in the germline V gene (reference sequence). V lost 9 bases and J lost 15; bases outside the gene matches: 10. This CDR3 has 11 amino acids. DNA of the CDR3: TGTGCCAGCAGTGGACAGGGTGGTAGGTTCTTC. Translation gives CASSGQGGRFF.

V usage is TRBV9 and J usage is TRBJ2-3, with a weak D call TRBD2 (6 bases). Germline V gene sequence: CDR1 SGDLS, CDR2 YYNGEE. Trimming took 0 bases from V and 3 from J, leaving 8 bases between them. The CDR3 covers 14 residues. The CDR3 spells CASSVGDFTDTQYF. DNA for the CDR3: TGTGCCAGCAGCGTAGGGGACTTTACAGATACGCAGTATTTT.

This clone was seen just once. This chain joins TRBV21-1 and TRBJ1-3; TRBD1 is the table's D call and was not checked against the DNA. TRBV21-1 is a documented pseudogene. The length of the CDR3 is 12 residues. Here the CDR3 DNA reads TGTGCCAGCAGCGTCGGCGACAGGGAGGTCCCCTTT. The encoded protein is CASSVGDREVPF.

The chain is built from TRBV30 and TRBJ2-7; no clear D. V was shortened by 5 bases and J by 0 bases, with 8 bases between the two germline ends. Germline loops: CDR1 GTSNPN, CDR2 SVGIG (reference sequence). There are 12 residues in the CDR3. Written as DNA, the CDR3 is TGTGCCTGGGGGTCCTCCTCCTACGAGCAGTACTTC. Amino acids: CAWGSSSYEQYF.

The chain joins TRBV28 to TRBJ1-6; D may be TRBD1 (6 bases). CDR3 size: 14 residues. The V gene's germline CDR1 is MDHEN and CDR2 SYDVKM. Trimming took off 7 bases at V and 7 bases at J, with 14 bases between the two ends. The CDR3 DNA reads TGTGCCAGCAACCCACAGGGATGGAATTCACCCCTCCACTTT. Translating it yields CASNPQGWNSPLHF.

This rearrangement joins TRBV5-4 to TRBJ2-2; 10 bases match TRBD1. V was clipped by 4 bases and J by 9 bases; unmatched bases: 6. The germline CDR1 and CDR2 sequences are SGHNT and YYREEE (reference sequence). The CDR3 spans 14 residues. The CDR3 region has the DNA TGTGCCAGCAGCCCTGACAGGGGGCTACGGGAGCTGTTTTTT. It specifies CASSPDRGLRELFF.

The chain employs TRBV6-5 and TRBJ1-4, with TRBD1 matching over 7 bases. The germline gives CDR1 MNHEY, CDR2 SVGAGI. Trimming cost V 3 bases and J 8 bases; bases outside gene matches: 9. The CDR3 has 15 amino acids. The CDR3 is CASSYSGGQQEKLFF. The CDR3 bases are TGTGCCAGCAGTTATTCTGGGGGACAGCAGGAAAAACTGTTTTTT.

This sequence joins TRBV6-5 and TRBJ2-7, with 7 bases aligning to TRBD1. Germline V gene lookup returns CDR1 MNHEY and CDR2 SVGAGI. This CDR3 region has 13 residues. The trim removed 5 bases at V and 3 bases at J, leaving 4 bases unmatched. CDR3 coding DNA: TGTGCCAGCAGTCACGGGACAGACTACGAGCAGTACTTC. It is translated as CASSHGTDYEQYF.

V and J are TRBV5-1 and TRBJ2-1, with 7 bases that match TRBD2. Trimming removed 0 bases from V and 15 bases from J; junction bases left unmatched: 6. Germline V gene sequence: CDR1 SGHRS, CDR2 YFSETQ. CDR3 length: 12 residues. The DNA for the CDR3 is TGCGCCAGCAGCTTGGGCGGGAGCGGGCTGTTCTTC. This translates into CASSLGGSGLFF.

V and J are TRBV7-9 and TRBJ2-7, with no clear D. This CDR3 region has 11 residues. V was cut by 6 bases and J by 6 bases, with 9 bases left in between. CDR1 and CDR2 from the germline V gene are SEHNR and FQNEAQ (reference sequence). The CDR3 DNA is TGTGCCAGCAGTTATTCGGGCGAGCAGTACTTC. Residues: CASSYSGEQYF.

The chain couples TRBV21-1 to TRBJ1-2; TRBD1 reflects the table's D call only, with no check against the DNA. TRBV21-1 is assigned pseudogene status. This CDR3 spans 14 amino acids. The DNA for the CDR3 is TGTGCCAGCAGGAACAGGGAAGCTAACTATGGCTACACCTTC. This codes for CASRNREANYGYTF.

The chain's CDR3 is CASSPPPGQEGSNYGYTF. CDR3 nucleotides: TGTGCCAGCTCACCACCTCCGGGACAGGAGGGATCTAACTATGGCTACACCTTC. The chain carries TRBV18 and TRBJ1-2, with TRBD1 identical over 8 bases. CDR1 KGHSH and CDR2 LQKENI come from the germline V gene. The CDR3 has 18 residues. V was pared by 0 bases and J by 0 bases, with 9 bases of the junction left unmatched.

This rearrangement joins TRBV5-4 to TRBJ2-2, with a tentative D call TRBD2 (6 bases). With 4 bases removed from V and 7 bases from J, the gap between germline ends came to 17 bases. CDR3 length equals 15 residues. CDR1 and CDR2 from the germline V gene are SGHNT and YYREEE (reference sequence). The CDR3 reads CASSMSRGWGGELFF. The CDR3, as DNA: TGTGCCAGCAGCATGTCCCGGGGGTGGGGCGGGGAGCTGTTTTTT.

The CDR3 spells CASSLAGPGELFF. The CDR3 bases are TGTGCCAGCAGCCTAGCGGGGCCCGGGGAGCTGTTTTTT. J is TRBJ2-2 and V is TRBV5-6; 9 bases match TRBD2. In germline, CDR1 is SGHDT, CDR2 YYEEEE. The CDR3 loop spans 13 amino acids. The V gene end was trimmed by 4 bases and the J gene end by 6 bases; junction bases not matched to a gene: 1.

This clone was observed a few times. The chain combines TRBV7-9 with TRBJ2-1; the match to TRBD1 covers 8 bases. The CDR3 totals 17 residues. Germline assignment: CDR1 SEHNR and CDR2 FQNEAQ (reference sequence). V was clipped by 2 bases and J by 5 bases; unmatched bases: 11. CDR3 protein: CASSLYGQGRSHNEQFF. In DNA form, the CDR3 reads TGTGCCAGCAGCTTATACGGACAGGGACGGTCCCACAATGAGCAGTTCTTC.

This chain uses TRBV30 with TRBJ1-6, with D hard to call. V was clipped by 2 bases and J by 8 bases, with 10 bases between them. Per the germline V gene, CDR1 is GTSNPN and CDR2 is SVGIG (reference sequence). The CDR3 runs 13 residues. The CDR3 reads CAWSPPRYSPLHF. CDR3 nucleotides: TGTGCCTGGAGTCCCCCGAGGTATTCACCCCTCCACTTT.

This chain uses TRBV18 with TRBJ1-1; perhaps TRBD1 as D (5 bases). V was shortened by 5 bases and J by 0 bases, with 10 bases between the two germline ends. Germline V gene sequence: CDR1 KGHSH, CDR2 LQKENI. CDR3 length: 14 amino acids. The CDR3 sequence: CASSETVMNTEAFF. Written as DNA, the CDR3 is TGTGCCAGCTCAGAGACAGTTATGAACACTGAAGCTTTCTTT.